This passage covers 24 T cell receptor beta chains from one sample sequenced in a study of blood T cell repertoires in COVID-19. Measured with immunoSEQ multiplex PCR; TCRdb has only the in-frame clones, and not every one. Among around 450,000 clones, less than 95% were seen once, and the ten largest hold approximately 0.65%. Sequencing input: PBMCs or T cells enriched from blood (not recorded which). The receptors come from a man between 18 and 29 years old who had recovered from COVID-19.

This sequence joins TRBV4-1 and TRBJ1-1; a weak D match, TRBD1 (6 bases). This CDR3 comprises 13 residues. V dropped 5 bases and J dropped 6 bases, with 13 bases sitting between them. Germline loops: CDR1 MGHRA, CDR2 YSYEKL. The CDR3 DNA reads TGCGCCAGCAGCGAAACAGGGTATCCTGAAGCTTTCTTT. Its protein product is CASSETGYPEAFF.

This chain's CDR3 is CASSWGQFTDTQYF. CDR3 sequence (DNA): TGTGCCAGCAGCTGGGGACAGTTCACAGATACGCAGTATTTT. The chain carries TRBV5-8 and TRBJ2-3, with TRBD1 identical over 7 bases. J lost 2 bases, V lost 3 bases, and 3 bases had no gene match. Germline V lookup: CDR1 SGHTS, CDR2 YDEGEE. The CDR3 is 14 amino acids.

DNA for the CDR3: TGTGCCAGCAGGCCCAGGAAGGCTAGCGGGTACAATGAGCAGTTCTTC. It specifies CASRPRKASGYNEQFF. The chain recombines TRBV28 with TRBJ2-1; 8 bases map to TRBD2. Germline V gives CDR1 MDHEN, CDR2 SYDVKM. This CDR3 has 16 residues. V was clipped by 6 bases and J by 4 bases; unmatched bases: 11.

V gene TRBV10-3 combines with J gene TRBJ1-4; 7 bases map to TRBD1. CDR1 and CDR2 (germline): ENHRY, SYGVKD. There are 15 residues in the CDR3. V lost 6 bases to trimming and J lost 5 bases; unmatched junction nucleotides: 9. This chain's CDR3 is CAISPGSGGNEKLFF. The CDR3 bases are TGTGCCATCAGCCCTGGTTCAGGGGGAAATGAAAAACTGTTTTTT.

The chain employs TRBV19 and TRBJ1-5; no definite D call. The CDR3 runs 12 residues. Germline V lookup: CDR1 LNHDA, CDR2 SQIVND (reference sequence). V was trimmed by 7 bases and J by 7 bases, leaving 11 bases between them. The CDR3 nucleotides are TGTGCCAGTACTTTGGGAGGCCAGCCCCAGCATTTT. Translating gives CASTLGGQPQHF.

CDR3 nucleotide sequence: TGTGCCAGCAGTAGGGGGTTCGATCAGCCCCAGCATTTT. It specifies CASSRGFDQPQHF. The gene calls are TRBV6-5 and TRBJ1-5, with D perhaps matching TRBD1 (6 bases). The germline CDR1 and CDR2 sequences are MNHEY and SVGAGI. The CDR3 sequence is 13 residues long. V gave up 5 bases and J gave up 5 bases, with 10 bases separating them.

CDR3 residues: CATSREDRGRSEQYF. The CDR3 coding sequence is TGTGCCACCAGCAGAGAGGACAGGGGGCGGAGCGAGCAGTACTTC. The chain is built from TRBV15 and TRBJ2-7; 11 bases fit TRBD1. Trimming took 0 bases from V and 6 from J; bases not matched to a gene: 4. The CDR3 is 15 residues long. Germline assignment: CDR1 LNHNV and CDR2 YYDKDF (reference sequence).

This clone was seen more than once but under ten times. The chain is built from TRBV29-1 and TRBJ2-1; 10 bases match TRBD2. CDR1 is SQVTM and CDR2 is ANQGSEA in the germline V gene. CDR3 length: 15 amino acids. V lost 2 bases to trimming and J lost 5 bases; unmatched junction nucleotides: 6. The DNA for the CDR3 is TGCAGCGTTGAAAGCCTAGCGGGAGATCACAATGAGCAGTTCTTC. It translates to CSVESLAGDHNEQFF.

This clone came up once. The chain joins TRBV5-1 to TRBJ2-1; the D gene is possibly TRBD2 (6 bases). Trimming cost V 0 bases and J 6 bases, with 16 bases left between them. CDR1 SGHRS and CDR2 YFSETQ come from the germline V gene. CDR3 length equals 16 residues. The CDR3: CASSLGGGGQANEQFF. In DNA, the CDR3 is TGCGCCAGCAGCTTGGGAGGAGGAGGGCAAGCCAATGAGCAGTTCTTC.

This clone showed up just a few times. CDR3: CASSQSYRAGNTIYF. The CDR3 DNA reads TGCGCCAGCAGTCAATCGTACAGGGCTGGAAACACCATATATTTT. V is TRBV23-1 and J is TRBJ1-3; a possible D gene is TRBD1 (6 bases). TRBV23-1 is identified as an open reading frame with a role that is uncertain. Trimming stripped 0 bases from V and 2 bases from J, with 8 bases between. This CDR3 spans 15 amino acids.

In this sample, this clone turned up many times. V is TRBV19 and J is TRBJ2-7; TRBD2 matches 11 bases. V was clipped by 3 bases and J by 5 bases; unmatched bases: 6. The germline V gene has CDR1 LNHDA and CDR2 SQIVND (reference sequence). The length of the CDR3 is 15 residues. CDR3 residues: CASSITSGGPNEQYF. The DNA of the CDR3 is TGTGCCAGTAGTATTACTAGCGGGGGTCCCAACGAGCAGTACTTC.

The chain combines TRBV28 with TRBJ2-1; 12 bases line up with TRBD2. Trimming removed 2 bases from V and 4 bases from J; junction bases left unmatched: 6. The CDR3 covers 17 residues. Germline V lookup: CDR1 MDHEN, CDR2 SYDVKM. CDR3 loop: CASSLLAGGGSYNEQFF. The CDR3 coding sequence is TGTGCCAGCAGTTTACTAGCGGGAGGGGGTTCTTACAATGAGCAGTTCTTC.

V and J are TRBV7-3 and TRBJ2-3; D is uncertain. Per germline, CDR1 SGHTA and CDR2 FQGTGA. CDR3 length: 13 amino acids. V was trimmed by 0 bases and J by 4 bases, leaving 5 bases between them. CDR3 sequence: CASSLTSADTQYF. The CDR3 DNA reads TGTGCCAGCAGCTTAACTTCGGCAGATACGCAGTATTTT.

This clone appeared a few times. The genes are TRBV18 and TRBJ1-1; TRBD1 aligns across 9 bases. The CDR3 loop spans 14 amino acids. J lost 1 base, V lost 7 bases, and 4 bases had no gene match. CDR1 is KGHSH and CDR2 is LQKENI in the germline V gene. Here the CDR3 reads CASFKTGGNTEAFF. CDR3 bases: TGTGCCAGCTTCAAGACAGGGGGGAACACTGAAGCTTTCTTT.

The chain has TRBV10-3 and TRBJ1-5, with 9 bases that match TRBD1. Per germline, CDR1 ENHRY and CDR2 SYGVKD. Trimming at V came to 5 bases and at J to 2 bases, leaving 4 bases not matched to a gene. The CDR3 extends over 15 amino acids. The CDR3: CAISFDRGGNQPQHF. CDR3 sequence (DNA): TGTGCCATCAGTTTCGACAGGGGGGGCAATCAGCCCCAGCATTTT.

The chain recombines TRBV10-3 with TRBJ1-1; 7 nucleotides align to TRBD1. The CDR3 loop spans 16 amino acids. V was pared by 10 bases and J by 0 bases, with 14 bases of the junction left unmatched. CDR1 ENHRY and CDR2 SYGVKD come from the germline V gene. The CDR3, as DNA: TGTGCCACAATTCCCCGGGACAGAAACATGAACACTGAAGCTTTCTTT. It is translated as CATIPRDRNMNTEAFF.

The CDR3 DNA reads TGTGCCAGCAGTGTTACTCCGGGACAGGACAGGGGCTACACCTTC. Translating gives CASSVTPGQDRGYTF. This chain links TRBV6-4 with TRBJ1-2; TRBD1 aligns across 8 bases. The trim removed 4 bases at V and 8 bases at J, leaving 12 bases unmatched. The CDR3 is 15 residues long. The V gene's germline CDR1 is MRHNA and CDR2 SNTAGT.

This sequence joins TRBV18 and TRBJ1-4; 8 nucleotides line up with TRBD1. Germline CDR1 and CDR2: KGHSH and LQKENI. This CDR3 spans 15 amino acids. The junction had 4 bases not matched to a gene; V was cut back by 3 bases and J by 4 bases. This CDR3 reads CASSPSTGDNEKLFF. In DNA form, the CDR3 reads TGTGCCAGCTCACCCTCGACAGGGGATAATGAAAAACTGTTTTTT.

This chain joins TRBV7-8 and TRBJ2-7, with 9 bases aligning to TRBD2. Germline CDR1 SGHVS, CDR2 FQNEAQ. The CDR3 contains 16 residues. V lost 5 bases, J lost 5 bases, and 13 bases stayed unmatched. The DNA of the CDR3 is TGTGCCAGCAGCATTATGGTTGTAGCGGGAGCGGACGAGCAGTACTTC. It specifies CASSIMVVAGADEQYF. The complete variable domain, with remaining parts taken from reference TRBV7-8 and TRBJ2-7, reads GAGVSQSPRYKVAKRGQDVALRCDPISGHVSLFWYQQALGQGPEFLTYFQNEAQLDKSGLPSDRFFAERPEGSVSTLKIQRTQQEDSAVYLCASSIMVVAGADEQYFGPGTRLTVT.

The genes are TRBV5-4 and TRBJ2-2; TRBD2 matches 12 bases. The length of the CDR3 is 16 residues. The germline CDR1 and CDR2 sequences are SGHNT and YYREEE (reference sequence). V lost 2 bases to trimming and J lost 8 bases; unmatched junction nucleotides: 7. The CDR3 loop reads CASSFRLAGDSGELFF. The CDR3 DNA reads as TGTGCCAGCAGCTTTAGACTAGCGGGAGACTCTGGGGAGCTGTTTTTT.

The J gene is TRBJ2-1, the V gene TRBV3-1 (or the pseudogene TRBV3-2); a possible D gene is TRBD2 (6 bases). Trimming stripped 4 bases from V and 2 bases from J, with 18 bases between. The germline gives CDR1 LGHDT, CDR2 YNNKEL (reference sequence). CDR3 size: 17 residues. For the CDR3, the DNA is TGTGCCAGCAGCCTCCAGAGCACCAGCGGGCCCTACAATGAGCAGTTCTTC. Its translation is CASSLQSTSGPYNEQFF.

J is TRBJ1-4 and V is TRBV5-1; 9 bases are shared with TRBD1. CDR3 length: 15 amino acids. J gave up 6 bases and V 4 bases, and 7 bases lay outside the gene matches. Germline CDR1 and CDR2: SGHRS and YFSETQ. The CDR3 is CASSQGDRVDEKLFF. As DNA, the CDR3 is TGCGCCAGCAGCCAAGGGGACAGGGTGGATGAAAAACTGTTTTTT.

The count of this clone is one. The V and J genes are TRBV7-2 and TRBJ1-2, with TRBD1 identical over 12 bases. Germline CDR1 and CDR2: SGHTA and FQGNSA. The trim removed 7 bases at V and 14 bases at J, leaving 14 bases unmatched. The CDR3 has 14 amino acids. CDR3 bases: TGTGCCAGCAACCAAGCCGGGACAGGGGGCAGAGGGACCTTC. Residues: CASNQAGTGGRGTF.

J is TRBJ1-2 and V is TRBV10-3; the D gene is possibly TRBD1 (5 bases). V shed 0 bases and J shed 6 bases, with 8 bases lying between them. The CDR3 runs 13 residues. CDR1 is ENHRY and CDR2 is SYGVKD in the germline V gene. CDR3 DNA: TGTGCCATCAGTGAGTCAAGGGGCCATGGCTACACCTTC. Protein: CAISESRGHGYTF.